The rows below give T cell receptor beta chains drawn from one sample of a study of response to subunit inactivated influenza vaccine. One entry per CDR3 protein, called by TCRdb with MiXCR from the RT-PCR reads. The profile shows around 580,000 distinct CDR3 sequences, approximately 14% of them singletons. The material was PBMCs from blood, obtained approximately 12 days after vaccination. Receptors originate from a man aged 50 to 60 who received an inactivated influenza vaccine. CDR3s include the opening cysteine and the closing phenylalanine or tryptophan.

v_call cdr3_aa
TRBV29-1 CSVHRDLGDNEQFF
TRBV7-9 CADSEGPYNEQFF
TRBV20-1 CSARIDGTDTQYF
TRBV6-2/TRBV6-3 CASSYRDSTDTQYF
TRBV10-3 CAISESRGAGSYEQYF
TRBV5-1 CASSPDGTWDLEQYF
TRBV7-2 CASSLLYPGELFF
TRBV7-2 CASSSSSGAYNEQFF
TRBV11-1 CASSLVNVWGRGGTEAFF
TRBV29-1 CSVAKGQETQYF
TRBV7-9 CASSRRGVQETQYF
TRBV10-3 CAISDFGLNQPQHF
TRBV4-3 CASSQDYRDTYNEQFF
TRBV6-4 CASSERQGYNTEAFF
TRBV3-1 CASSPRMGETQYF
TRBV12-3/TRBV12-4 CASSGGWGRSYNEQFF
TRBV29-1 CSVIRGITEAFF
TRBV18 CASSPGGSDSPLHF
TRBV20-1 CSARDQPKEFF
TRBV20-1 CSARDRLAVYNEQFF
TRBV29-1 CSVGPEETQYF
TRBV3-1 CASSQAPLSGGSSYEQYF
TRBV6-1 CASTRTGGREGYTF
TRBV29-1 CSVEDPWDGNEQFF